This is a list of T cell receptor beta chains from one sample in a study of T cells in Graves' hyperthyroidism and ophthalmopathy. A single record per CDR3 protein comes from TCRdb applying MiXCR to the multiplex PCR reads. The sample includes around 200,000 distinct CDR3 sequences, about 18% of them seen just once. The material sequenced was blood. The source is a man in his forties with Graves' hyperthyroidism. The CDR3 runs from the conserved cysteine through the conserved F or W. Fields, in order: V gene, J gene, CDR3 protein.

V: TRBV20-1
J: TRBJ2-3
CDR3: CSAALSGAGDTQYF

V: TRBV7-9
J: TRBJ2-5
CDR3: CASSLTNRGTETQYF

V: TRBV6-9
J: TRBJ2-2
CDR3: CSSVGQDTGELFF

V: TRBV29-1
J: TRBJ2-2
CDR3: CTGQGINGELFF

V: TRBV20-1
J: TRBJ1-5
CDR3: CSAGWVEGANQPQHF

V: TRBV7-6
J: TRBJ1-1
CDR3: CASSADRVVNTEAFF

V: TRBV7-2
J: TRBJ1-3
CDR3: CASSLDSYGNTIYF

V: TRBV7-9
J: TRBJ2-3
CDR3: CASSRGQGAQYF

V: TRBV11-3
J: TRBJ1-5
CDR3: CASSPELTNLNQPQHF

V: TRBV5-1
J: TRBJ2-7
CDR3: CASSSGSSSYEQYF

V: TRBV5-1
J: TRBJ1-1
CDR3: CASSIGQKGGTEAFF

V: TRBV5-1
J: TRBJ2-5
CDR3: CASSTGRTQETQYF

V: TRBV7-3
J: TRBJ2-7
CDR3: CASSLTLRTELYEQYF

V: TRBV28
J: TRBJ1-1
CDR3: CASSVGQNTEAFF

V: TRBV15
J: TRBJ1-4
CDR3: CATIKNGGQGEKLFF

V: TRBV9
J: TRBJ1-5
CDR3: CASGGESNQPQHF

V: TRBV19
J: TRBJ1-1
CDR3: CASAPGTGFYTEAFF

V: TRBV7-8
J: TRBJ2-2
CDR3: CASRARTRTGELFF

V: TRBV28
J: TRBJ2-3
CDR3: CATSGMNTDTQYF

V: TRBV6-1
J: TRBJ2-5
CDR3: CASRDRGLEETQYF

V: TRBV18
J: TRBJ2-7
CDR3: CASSTSSGTYEQYF

V: TRBV4-3
J: TRBJ1-1
CDR3: CASSQTPLQGGAFF

V: TRBV30
J: TRBJ1-2
CDR3: CAWSKRGFGYTF

V: TRBV30
J: TRBJ1-1
CDR3: CAWSLGTAQMNTEAFF

V: TRBV20-1
J: TRBJ1-1
CDR3: CSGRGANTEAFF

V: TRBV6-1
J: TRBJ2-5
CDR3: CASSYRRSQETQYF

V: TRBV6-6
J: TRBJ1-4
CDR3: CASSYLGQGIEKLFF

V: TRBV27
J: TRBJ2-3
CDR3: CASRLSWGAADTQYF

V: TRBV20-1
J: TRBJ2-2
CDR3: CSARRGLAGELFF

V: TRBV7-2
J: TRBJ2-1
CDR3: CASSLSTGLYNEQFF

V: TRBV20-1
J: TRBJ2-7
CDR3: CSARDDILAGKYEQYF

V: TRBV6-1
J: TRBJ2-7
CDR3: CASSEPGTSYEQYF

V: TRBV18
J: TRBJ1-3
CDR3: CASSPQRGRTGNTIYF

V: TRBV7-9
J: TRBJ2-5
CDR3: CASSALEETQYF

V: TRBV30
J: TRBJ2-5
CDR3: CAWSSGETQYF

V: TRBV20-1
J: TRBJ1-3
CDR3: CSARDGLTGLRSGNTIYF

V: TRBV5-1
J: TRBJ2-7
CDR3: CASSLAGTSVDEQYF

V: TRBV15
J: TRBJ2-5
CDR3: CATSSGKGPQETQYF

V: TRBV6-1
J: TRBJ2-7
CDR3: CASSVGGSGEQYF

V: TRBV20-1
J: TRBJ1-2
CDR3: CSVPRGFDYGYTF